This T cell receptor (beta chain) was identified during a study of T cell repertoires in cytomegalovirus infection. Study-wide background: The public TCR beta signatures pointed to both CMV infection and matching HLA type.

This clonotype showed up just a few times. What it binds is not known. Germline values: CDR1 GTSNPN, CDR2 SVGIG (reference sequence). The V gene lost 0 bases and the J gene lost 4 bases, with 2 bases spanning the gap. The CDR3 length is 11 residues. TCRdb reprocessed the reads with MiXCR, giving one entry per CDR3 protein. Of 110,000 to 150,000 distinct CDR3 sequences in the sample, around 32% are singletons; the top ten hold around 50%. The rearrangement joins TRBV30 to TRBJ2-3; D remains unclear. The receptor was derived from a human donor in good health (CMV status not recorded). Some clones in this sample may be carry-over from other donors' samples. The source material was CD8+ T cells from cultured PBMCs, sampled from culture after CMV antigen stimulation. The CDR3 reads CAWSVPDTQYF. CDR3 DNA sequence: TGTGCCTGGAGTGTACCAGATACGCAGTATTTT.